These 13 T cell receptor beta chains originate from one sample sequenced in a study of CD8 T cells in ankylosing spondylitis. TCRdb analysed the 5' RACE reads with MiXCR anew, one entry per CDR3 protein. The sample lists about 240,000 distinct CDR3 sequences, about 10% occurring once. The source material was blood, either unsorted or a sorted T cell fraction (not recorded which). Source of these receptors: a male donor with ankylosing spondylitis or in good health (not recorded which).

This clonotype was picked up many times. The genes are TRBV4-2 and TRBJ1-1; D possibly corresponds to TRBD1 (5 bases). Germline loops: CDR1 LGHNA, CDR2 YNFKEQ. The CDR3 extends over 15 amino acids. Trimming removed 4 bases from V and 2 bases from J, with 14 bases in between. CDR3 sequence: CASSRTRDGNTEAFF. The CDR3, as DNA: TGTGCCAGCAGCCGGACTCGGGACGGTAACACTGAAGCTTTCTTT.

This clonotype was seen at least ten times. The V call is TRBV3-1, the J call TRBJ2-1, with D maybe TRBD2 (6 bases). Germline V gene sequence: CDR1 LGHDT, CDR2 YNNKEL (reference sequence). This CDR3 is built from 16 residues. The V and J ends lost 1 base and 2 bases respectively, with 12 bases between them. The CDR3 DNA reads TGTGCCAGCAGCCAAGTCGGGGGACCCCCCTACAATGAGCAGTTCTTC. It translates to CASSQVGGPPYNEQFF.

This clonotype was recorded a few times. This chain connects TRBV12-3 or TRBV12-4 to TRBJ1-1; D gene uncertain. This CDR3 spans 13 amino acids. The V and J ends lost 3 bases and 5 bases respectively, with 10 bases between them. CDR3 sequence (DNA): TGTGCCAGCAGTTTTGAGCCGGGGACTGAAGCTTTCTTT. It encodes CASSFEPGTEAFF.

This clonotype was seen repeatedly, ten times or more. CDR3 amino acids: CASSLPPEGASGRNTQYF. The CDR3 bases are TGTGCCAGCAGCCTACCGCCTGAGGGGGCTAGCGGGAGGAATACGCAGTATTTT. The gene calls are TRBV4-2 and TRBJ2-3; 11 bases line up with TRBD2. V gave up 4 bases and J gave up 7 bases; unmatched junction bases: 16. This CDR3 has 18 residues. Germline CDR1 and CDR2: LGHNA and YNFKEQ.

This clonotype was counted ten times or more. The J gene is TRBJ1-2, the V gene TRBV5-5; the D is unclear. The V and J ends lost 4 bases and 5 bases respectively, with 12 bases between them. The CDR3 runs to 13 residues. CDR1 is SGHKS, CDR2 YYEKEE, per germline (reference sequence). CDR3 sequence: CASSDRTAYGYTF. In DNA, the CDR3 is TGTGCCAGCAGCGATCGGACGGCTTATGGCTACACCTTC.

This clonotype was recorded at least ten times. This chain links TRBV25-1 with TRBJ2-5; tentative D call: TRBD2 (6 bases). Trimming removed 1 base at V and 5 bases at J, with 11 bases between. From germline, CDR1 is MGHDK and CDR2 SYGVNS. The CDR3 has 14 residues. CDR3 in amino acids: CASSESGVRETQYF. CDR3 nucleotides: TGTGCCAGCAGTGAATCGGGGGTTCGGGAGACCCAGTACTTC. Full variable domain (outside the CDR3, taken from reference TRBV25-1 and TRBJ2-5): EADIYQTPRYLVIGTGKKITLECSQTMGHDKMYWYQQDPGMELHLIHYSYGVNSTEKGDLSSESTVSRIRTEHFPLTLESARPSHTSQYLCASSESGVRETQYFGPGTRLLVL.

This clonotype was detected ten times or more. V gene TRBV7-2 combines with J gene TRBJ2-7; unclear D gene. The CDR3 runs 14 residues. Germline CDR1 SGHTA, CDR2 FQGNSA. The V end was cut by 5 bases, the J end by 2 bases, with 13 bases between. CDR3 sequence: CASSPAQVTYEQYF. CDR3 in DNA: TGTGCCAGCAGCCCTGCTCAAGTCACCTACGAGCAGTACTTC.

This clonotype was detected a few times. V gene TRBV12-3 or TRBV12-4 combines with J gene TRBJ2-3; D unresolved. The CDR3 is 16 amino acids. The V and J ends lost 3 bases and 2 bases respectively, with 15 bases between them. The CDR3 loop is CASSFVDFSHTDTQYF. CDR3 DNA sequence: TGTGCCAGCAGTTTTGTCGATTTCTCACACACAGATACGCAGTATTTT.

This clonotype appeared many times. The chain recombines TRBV5-4 with TRBJ1-1; 9 nucleotides line up with TRBD1. This CDR3 comprises 15 residues. Germline lookup yields CDR1 SGHNT and CDR2 YYREEE (reference sequence). Trimming at V came to 4 bases and at J to 2 bases, leaving 6 bases not matched to a gene. In nucleotides, the CDR3 is TGTGCCAGCAGCCGGTGGACAGGGGCTAACACTGAAGCTTTCTTT. Translated, it gives CASSRWTGANTEAFF.

V gene TRBV3-1 combines with J gene TRBJ2-1; D might be TRBD2 (6 bases). The germline CDR1 and CDR2 sequences are LGHDT and YNNKEL (reference sequence). Trimming cost V 2 bases and J 13 bases, with 9 bases left between them. CDR3 length: 11 amino acids. CDR3 in amino acids: CASSQRDLQFF. The CDR3, as DNA: TGTGCCAGCAGCCAACGGGACTTACAGTTCTTC.

A few counts support this clonotype. V is TRBV20-1 and J is TRBJ2-3; 15 bases align to TRBD2. The ends lost 3 bases at V and 3 bases at J; junction bases unmatched: 4. The CDR3 sequence is 16 residues long. Germline values: CDR1 DFQATT, CDR2 SNEGSKA (reference sequence). The CDR3 spells CSARAGTSGRTDTQYF. CDR3 nucleotide sequence: TGCAGTGCTAGGGCCGGGACTAGCGGGAGGACAGATACGCAGTATTTT.

This clonotype was picked up many times. The chain is built from TRBV4-1 and TRBJ1-5; TRBD1 matches 9 bases. Germline assignment: CDR1 MGHRA and CDR2 YSYEKL. J was trimmed by 7 bases and V by 3 bases; bases with no gene match: 10. This CDR3 has 16 residues. As DNA, the CDR3 is TGCGCCAGCAGCCATTTGGGACAGGGCAGGGGGCAGCCCCAGCATTTT. Encoded protein: CASSHLGQGRGQPQHF.

This clonotype was counted between two and nine times. This may stem from a read error, because a much larger clone lies one nucleotide away. The rearrangement joins TRBV6-1 to TRBJ1-2; 7 nucleotides align to TRBD1. Per germline, CDR1 MNHNS and CDR2 SASEGT. The CDR3 contains 17 residues. The CDR3 DNA sequence: TGTGTCAGCAGGGGCCCAACCGACAGGGTGGGTAACTATGGCTACACCTTC. It specifies CVSRGPTDRVGNYGYTF.